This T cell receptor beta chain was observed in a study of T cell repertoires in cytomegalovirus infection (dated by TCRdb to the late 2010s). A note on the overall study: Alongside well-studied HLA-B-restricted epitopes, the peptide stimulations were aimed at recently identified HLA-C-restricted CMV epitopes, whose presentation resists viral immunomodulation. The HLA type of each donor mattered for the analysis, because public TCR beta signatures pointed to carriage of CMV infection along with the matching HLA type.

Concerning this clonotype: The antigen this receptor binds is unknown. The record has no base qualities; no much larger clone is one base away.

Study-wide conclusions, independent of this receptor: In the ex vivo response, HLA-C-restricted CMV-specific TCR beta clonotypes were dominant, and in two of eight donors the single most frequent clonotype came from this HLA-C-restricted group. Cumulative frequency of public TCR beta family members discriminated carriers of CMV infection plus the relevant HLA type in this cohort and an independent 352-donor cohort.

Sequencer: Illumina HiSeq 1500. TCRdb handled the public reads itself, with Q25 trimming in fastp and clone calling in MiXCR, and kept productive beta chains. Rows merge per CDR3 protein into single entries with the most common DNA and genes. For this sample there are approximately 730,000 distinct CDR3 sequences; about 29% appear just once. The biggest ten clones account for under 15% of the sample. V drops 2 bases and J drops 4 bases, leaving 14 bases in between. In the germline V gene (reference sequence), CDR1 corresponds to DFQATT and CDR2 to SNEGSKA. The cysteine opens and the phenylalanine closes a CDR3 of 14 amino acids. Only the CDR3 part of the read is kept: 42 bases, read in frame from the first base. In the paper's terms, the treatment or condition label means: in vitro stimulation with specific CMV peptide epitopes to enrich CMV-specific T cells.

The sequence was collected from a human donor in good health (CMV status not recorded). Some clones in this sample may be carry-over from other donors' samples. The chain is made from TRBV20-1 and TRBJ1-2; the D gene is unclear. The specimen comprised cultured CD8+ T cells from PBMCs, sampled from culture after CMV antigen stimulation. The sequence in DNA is TGCAGTGCTAGAAACCCCCAGGCAGGCTATGGCTACACCTTC. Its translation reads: CSARNPQAGYGYTF.